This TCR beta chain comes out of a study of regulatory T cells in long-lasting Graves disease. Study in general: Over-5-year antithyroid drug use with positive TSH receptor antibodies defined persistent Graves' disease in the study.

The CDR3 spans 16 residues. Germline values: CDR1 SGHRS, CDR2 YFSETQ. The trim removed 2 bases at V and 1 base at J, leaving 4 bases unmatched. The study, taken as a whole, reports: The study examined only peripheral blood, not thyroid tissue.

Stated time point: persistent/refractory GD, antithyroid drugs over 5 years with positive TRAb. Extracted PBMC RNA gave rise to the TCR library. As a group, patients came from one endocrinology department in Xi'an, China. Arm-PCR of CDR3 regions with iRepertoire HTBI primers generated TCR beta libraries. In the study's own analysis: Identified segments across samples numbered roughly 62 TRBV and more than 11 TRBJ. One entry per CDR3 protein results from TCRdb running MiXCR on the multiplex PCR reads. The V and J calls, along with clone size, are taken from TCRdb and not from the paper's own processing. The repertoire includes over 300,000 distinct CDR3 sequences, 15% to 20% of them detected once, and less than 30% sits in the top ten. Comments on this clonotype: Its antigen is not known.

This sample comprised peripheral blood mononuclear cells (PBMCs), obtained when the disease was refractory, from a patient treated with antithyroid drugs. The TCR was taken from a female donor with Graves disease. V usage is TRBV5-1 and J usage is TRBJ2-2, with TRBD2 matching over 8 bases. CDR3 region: CASSFSAGGNTGELFF. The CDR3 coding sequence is TGCGCCAGCAGCTTCTCTGCGGGAGGGAACACCGGGGAGCTGTTTTTT.